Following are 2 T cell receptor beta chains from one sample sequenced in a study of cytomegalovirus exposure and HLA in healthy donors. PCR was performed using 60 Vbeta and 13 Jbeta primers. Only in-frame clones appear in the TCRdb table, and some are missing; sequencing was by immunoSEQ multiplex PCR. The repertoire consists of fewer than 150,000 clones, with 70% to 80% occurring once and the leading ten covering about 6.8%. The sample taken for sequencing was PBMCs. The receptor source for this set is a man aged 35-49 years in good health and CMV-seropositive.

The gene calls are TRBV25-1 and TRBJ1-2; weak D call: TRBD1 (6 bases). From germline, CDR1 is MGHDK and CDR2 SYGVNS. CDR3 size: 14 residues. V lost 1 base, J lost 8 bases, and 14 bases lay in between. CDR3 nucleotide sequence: TGTGCCAGCAGTGAATCTATTACAGGGTTCGGCTACACCTTC. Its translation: CASSESITGFGYTF.

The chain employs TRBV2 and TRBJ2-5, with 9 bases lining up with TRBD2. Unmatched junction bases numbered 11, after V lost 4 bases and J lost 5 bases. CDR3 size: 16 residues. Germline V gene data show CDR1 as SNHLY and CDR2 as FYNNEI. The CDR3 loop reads CASSGRLAGEIETQYF. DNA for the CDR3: TGTGCCAGCAGTGGTCGTTTAGCGGGAGAAATCGAGACCCAGTACTTC.